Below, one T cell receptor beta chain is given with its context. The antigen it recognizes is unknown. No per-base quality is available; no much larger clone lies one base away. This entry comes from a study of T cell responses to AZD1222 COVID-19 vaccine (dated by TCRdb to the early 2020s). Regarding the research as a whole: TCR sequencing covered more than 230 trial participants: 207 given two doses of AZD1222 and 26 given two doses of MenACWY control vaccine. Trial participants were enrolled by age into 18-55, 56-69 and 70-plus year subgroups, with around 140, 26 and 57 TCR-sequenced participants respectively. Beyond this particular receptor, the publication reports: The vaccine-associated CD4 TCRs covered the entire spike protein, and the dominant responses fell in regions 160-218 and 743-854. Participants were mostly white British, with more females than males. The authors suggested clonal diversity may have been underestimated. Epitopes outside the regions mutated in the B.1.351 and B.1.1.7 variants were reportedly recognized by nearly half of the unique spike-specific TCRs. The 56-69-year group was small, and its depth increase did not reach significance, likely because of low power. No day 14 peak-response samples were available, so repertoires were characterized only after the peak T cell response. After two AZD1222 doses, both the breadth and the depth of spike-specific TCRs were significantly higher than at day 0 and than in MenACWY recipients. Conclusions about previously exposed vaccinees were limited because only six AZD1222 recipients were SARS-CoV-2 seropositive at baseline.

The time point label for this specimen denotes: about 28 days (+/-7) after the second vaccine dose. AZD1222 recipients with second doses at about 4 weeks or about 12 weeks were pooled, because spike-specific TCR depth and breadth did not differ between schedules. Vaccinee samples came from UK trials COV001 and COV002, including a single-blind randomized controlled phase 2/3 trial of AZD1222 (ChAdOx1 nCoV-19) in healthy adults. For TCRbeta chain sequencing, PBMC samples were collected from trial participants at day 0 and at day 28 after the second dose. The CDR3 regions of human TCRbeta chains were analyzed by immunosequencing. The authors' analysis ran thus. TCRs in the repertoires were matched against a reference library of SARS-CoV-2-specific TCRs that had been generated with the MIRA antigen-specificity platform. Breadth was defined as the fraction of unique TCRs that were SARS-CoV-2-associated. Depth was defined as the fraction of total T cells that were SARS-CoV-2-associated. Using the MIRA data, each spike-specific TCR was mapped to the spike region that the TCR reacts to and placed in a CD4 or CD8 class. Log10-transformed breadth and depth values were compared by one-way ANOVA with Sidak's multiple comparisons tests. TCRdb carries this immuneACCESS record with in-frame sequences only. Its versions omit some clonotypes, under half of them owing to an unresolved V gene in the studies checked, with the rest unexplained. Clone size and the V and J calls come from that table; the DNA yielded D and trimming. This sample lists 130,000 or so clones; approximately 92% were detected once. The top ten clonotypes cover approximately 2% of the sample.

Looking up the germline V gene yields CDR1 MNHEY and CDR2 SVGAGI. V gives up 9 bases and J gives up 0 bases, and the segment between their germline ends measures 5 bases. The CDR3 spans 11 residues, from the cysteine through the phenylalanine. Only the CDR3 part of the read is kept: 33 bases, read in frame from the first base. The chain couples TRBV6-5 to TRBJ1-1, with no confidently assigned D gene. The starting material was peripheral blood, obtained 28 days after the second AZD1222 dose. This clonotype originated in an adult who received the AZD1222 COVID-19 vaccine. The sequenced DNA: TGTGCCAGTGCTATGAACACTGAAGCTTTCTTT. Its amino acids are CASAMNTEAFF.